This T cell receptor beta chain appears in the sequencing data of a study of technical replicates of blood from a few donors (dated by TCRdb to about 2017). Including the terminal cysteine and phenylalanine, the CDR3 comprises 13 residues. Only the CDR3 DNA stays, 39 bases, in frame from base 1. A distance of 9 bases separates the germline ends of V and J, which lose 3 bases and 4 bases respectively. The germline V gene (reference sequence) gives CDR1 as SGHAT and CDR2 as FQDESV. This clone was seen a handful of times. Its binding antigen is unknown. Base qualities are not provided; no much larger clone lies one nucleotide away. Libraries were made using the immunoSEQ multiplex PCR assay. This is the immuneACCESS table as TCRdb keeps it, with only in-frame sequences that have V and J called. A part of the clones is gone; compared with another copy, unresolved V genes explain less than half, and the rest is unexplained. In this sample the table shows some 58,000 clones, about 95% of which occur a single time. The ten largest make up about 0.22% of the sample.

The rearrangement joined TRBV11-1 to TRBJ1-1; TRBD1 is perhaps the D gene, given 6 matching bases. The sequencing sample was made of T cells isolated from PBMCs. The sequence derives from a human donor in good health. The sequence in DNA is TGTGCCAGCAGCTTTGGGGGCGGCACTGAAGCTTTCTTT. It specifies CASSFGGGTEAFF. The CDR3, completed at both ends by the reference TRBV11-1 and TRBJ1-1 genes, gives the full variable domain EAEVAQSPRYKITEKSQAVAFWCDPISGHATLYWYRQILGQGPELLVQFQDESVVDDSQLPKDRFSAERLKGVDSTLKIQPAELGDSAMYLCASSFGGGTEAFFGQGTRLTVV.